The text below deals with one T cell receptor (beta chain). Participating donors were healthy, HIV-negative adults free of recent acute infections or vaccinations. The data originate from a study of shared clonotypes between healthy human individuals. TCRdb's table, derived via immunoSEQ multiplex PCR, lists solely in-frame clones and lacks some. The sample lists roughly 1 million clones; around 76% were seen once. There are 15 residues in the CDR3. Per the germline V gene, CDR1 is SEHNR and CDR2 is FQNEAQ (reference sequence). Trimming took 0 bases from V and 2 from J, leaving 9 bases between them. This receptor was identified in a man aged 18 to 35 in good health. The rearrangement uses TRBV7-9 and TRBJ2-3; no clear D gene. What was sequenced was memory CD4+ T cells sorted from blood. The subset denotes: CD45RA-negative fraction. CDR3 sequence (DNA): TGTGCCAGCAGCTTAGCGTCGTACAACACAGATACGCAGTATTTT. Translated, it gives CASSLASYNTDTQYF.